This paragraph reports one TCR beta chain. The data originate from a study of CD8 T cells in Susac syndrome. The CDR3 has 15 amino acids. V was pared by 3 bases and J by 4 bases, with 14 bases between. The germline gives CDR1 LGHNA, CDR2 YSLEER. Reverse transcription of roughly 0.5 to 1 ug RNA was carried out with random hexamers. TCRdb ran MiXCR on the immunoSEQ multiplex PCR reads and lists one entry per CDR3 protein. The sample carries approximately 190,000 distinct CDR3 sequences, about 94% recorded once. The rearrangement links TRBV4-3 to TRBJ2-3, with D perhaps assigned TRBD1 or TRBD2 (5 bases each). What was sequenced was CD4+ T cells from PBMCs. The source is a human donor in good health. CDR3: CASSQRGRSADTQYF. CDR3 nucleotide sequence: TGCGCCAGCAGCCAGAGGGGTCGAAGTGCAGATACGCAGTATTTT.